The rows below give T cell receptor beta chains drawn from one sample of a study of cytomegalovirus exposure and HLA in healthy donors. TCRdb's copy holds only in-frame clones and misses some; the assay was immunoSEQ multiplex PCR. The sample holds around 110,000 clones, around 69% seen once. Specimen: PBMCs. The source is a woman aged 40 to 50 in good health and CMV-seropositive. Both conserved end residues are part of each CDR3. Fields, in order: CDR3 length, J gene, D gene, clone size, V gene, CDR3 DNA, CDR3 protein. D genes are given only for firm matches. A row's size may be missing; if present it is once, few, many or a size class.

13,TRBJ1-1,-,-,TRBV7-2,TGTGCCAGCAGCTTCGTCCTAAACACTGAAGCTTTCTTT,CASSFVLNTEAFF
18,TRBJ2-7,TRBD2,once,TRBV27,TGTGCCAGCACCCGACAGGCGACTAGCGGGACGCCAGCACACGAGCAGTACTTC,CASTRQATSGTPAHEQYF
15,TRBJ2-3,-,-,TRBV6-5,TGTGCCAGCAGTTACTCTCCCAGCGGCACAGATACGCAGTATTTT,CASSYSPSGTDTQYF
14,TRBJ2-1,TRBD2,once,TRBV7-3,TGTGCCAGCAGCTCTAGCGGGAGTCGCAATGAGCAGTTCTTC,CASSSSGSRNEQFF
15,TRBJ2-5,TRBD2,-,TRBV6-1,TGTGCCAGCAGTGAAATAGCGGGAGATGTTGGGACCCAGTACTTC,CASSEIAGDVGTQYF
14,TRBJ2-3,TRBD2,few,TRBV5-6,TGTGCCAGCAGCTCGGGACTAGCGGACTATACGCAGTATTTT,CASSSGLADYTQYF
15,TRBJ1-3,-,-,TRBV10-3,TGTGCCATCAGTGAGTCGGACTTCTCTGGAAACACCATATATTTT,CAISESDFSGNTIYF
13,TRBJ1-4,-,few,TRBV28,TGTGCCAGCAGGCTAGGAAATAGCGAAAAACTGTTTTTT,CASRLGNSEKLFF
15,TRBJ1-2,TRBD1,-,TRBV27,TGTGCCAGCAGTTTATCTTCAGGGGGCGCTGGGGGCTACACCTTC,CASSLSSGGAGGYTF
12,TRBJ1-4,-,-,TRBV6-6,TGTGCCAGCAGGCGCCCGAATGAAAAACTGTTTTTT,CASRRPNEKLFF
15,TRBJ1-5,-,-,TRBV27,TGTGCCAGCAGTTTTACAGGGTTTTCGGATCAGCCCCAGCATTTT,CASSFTGFSDQPQHF
15,TRBJ2-4,TRBD1,-,TRBV6-6,TGTGCCAGCAGTTTATTGGGACAGGACAAAAACATTCAGTACTTC,CASSLLGQDKNIQYF
17,TRBJ2-7,TRBD2,-,TRBV7-8,TGTGCCAGCAGCCCCGGACTAGTCAGGATCGGGTCCTACGAGCAGTACTTC,CASSPGLVRIGSYEQYF
15,TRBJ2-5,TRBD2,few,TRBV11-3,TGTGCCAGCAGCTTGTTGCGGGGGACTCAAGAGACCCAGTACTTC,CASSLLRGTQETQYF
15,TRBJ1-3,-,-,TRBV30,TGTGCCTGGAGTGAAGCCAGGGGAACTGGAAACACCATATATTTT,CAWSEARGTGNTIYF
17,TRBJ2-1,TRBD2,-,TRBV5-1,TGCGCCAGCAGCCTGTATTCGGGACTAGCGGGAGGCAATGAGCAGTTCTTC,CASSLYSGLAGGNEQFF
16,TRBJ1-5,-,-,TRBV18,TGTGCCAGCTCACCGAGCACAGGGTTGGGCAATCAGCCCCAGCATTTT,CASSPSTGLGNQPQHF
15,TRBJ1-2,-,-,TRBV28,TGTGCCAGCACCTTCGGGGGAACGTCCAACTATGGCTACACCTTC,CASTFGGTSNYGYTF
16,TRBJ2-3,TRBD2,-,TRBV5-1,TGCGCCAGCAGCTTGGGGACTAGCCCCAAGGGAGATACGCAGTATTTT,CASSLGTSPKGDTQYF
15,TRBJ1-2,TRBD1,-,TRBV5-6,TGTGCCAGCAGCTTGGACAGGGGACATCTCTATGGCTACACCTTC,CASSLDRGHLYGYTF
14,TRBJ2-7,-,-,TRBV7-5,TGTGCCAGAAGCTCCGGGACAGGTGTCTACGAGCAGTACTTC,CARSSGTGVYEQYF
18,TRBJ1-1,TRBD1,-,TRBV30,TGTGCCTGGACCGAGCCCGTCCGGGACAGGGGGGCGAACACTGAAGCTTTCTTT,CAWTEPVRDRGANTEAFF
14,TRBJ1-1,-,-,TRBV7-9,TGTGCCAGCAGCTTAGCGCGGGGGAACACTGAAGCTTTCTTT,CASSLARGNTEAFF
14,TRBJ2-7,-,once,TRBV6-5,TGTGCCAGCAGTTACCAGACAGGCCGCTACGAGCAGTACTTC,CASSYQTGRYEQYF
14,TRBJ2-3,-,-,TRBV11-3,TGTGCCAGCAGCCCAATCAGGGTTCCAGATACGCAGTATTTT,CASSPIRVPDTQYF
16,TRBJ2-7,TRBD1,-,TRBV28,TGTGCCAGCAGAGGGGACAGGGCCTTCAGATCCTACGAGCAGTACTTC,CASRGDRAFRSYEQYF
15,TRBJ1-2,-,few,TRBV6-5,TGTGCCAGCAGTTACTCCGGCAGGATCAATTATGGCTACACCTTC,CASSYSGRINYGYTF
13,TRBJ2-7,-,-,TRBV9,TGTGCCAGCAGCGTGGAGGGGCTCTACGAGCAGTACTTC,CASSVEGLYEQYF
15,TRBJ2-3,TRBD2,once,TRBV5-6,TGTGCCAGCAGCCTGGGACTAGACAGCACAGATACGCAGTATTTT,CASSLGLDSTDTQYF
17,TRBJ1-2,-,-,TRBV7-9,TGTGCCAGCAGCTTGGGAGAACGGGCACAGGGTCTCGATGGCTACACCTTC,CASSLGERAQGLDGYTF
15,TRBJ1-4,TRBD1,once,TRBV25-1,TGTGCCAGCATCCCGGGACAGACACCTAATGAAAAACTGTTTTTT,CASIPGQTPNEKLFF
20,TRBJ2-3,TRBD2,-,TRBV4-2,TGTGCCAGCAGCCAAGTTCTAGCGGGAGGGGCCACCGTTCTCACAGATACGCAGTATTTT,CASSQVLAGGATVLTDTQYF
12,TRBJ2-3,TRBD2,-,TRBV6-1,TGTGCCAGCAGGGGGGGGGTAGGTACGCAGTATTTT,CASRGGVGTQYF
14,TRBJ2-5,-,few,TRBV19,TGTGCCAGTAGTAAGATGACGGCAGGGGAGACCCAGTACTTC,CASSKMTAGETQYF
12,TRBJ2-3,-,-,TRBV14,TGTGCCAGCAGCTTTTCGTCAGATACGCAGTATTTT,CASSFSSDTQYF
16,TRBJ2-3,TRBD2,few,TRBV6-4,TGTGCCAGCAGTGACTCGACTAGCGGGGACACAGATACGCAGTATTTT,CASSDSTSGDTDTQYF
16,TRBJ2-1,-,few,TRBV6-1,TGTGCCAGCAGTGACAACCAGGACAGCTCCTACAATGAGCAGTTCTTC,CASSDNQDSSYNEQFF
16,TRBJ1-1,-,-,TRBV23-1,TGCGCCAGCAGTCAATTTAAGCCCTTGGGGGGCACTGAAGCTTTCTTT,CASSQFKPLGGTEAFF
14,TRBJ1-2,TRBD1,few,TRBV27,TGTGCCAGCAGTTTATCAACAACAGGGGGGGGCTACACCTTC,CASSLSTTGGGYTF
14,TRBJ2-7,TRBD1,-,TRBV29-1,TGCAGCGTTGAAAACCGACAGGGGTCCTACGAGCAGTACTTC,CSVENRQGSYEQYF
16,TRBJ2-5,TRBD1,-,TRBV5-1,TGCGCCAGCAGCGTTGGTGGGACAGGGGCACAAGAGACCCAGTACTTC,CASSVGGTGAQETQYF
13,TRBJ1-1,TRBD1,few,TRBV5-6,TGTGCCAGCAGCTTCACAGGGGTTACTGAAGCTTTCTTT,CASSFTGVTEAFF
18,TRBJ1-2,TRBD1,-,TRBV30,TGTGCCTGGAGTCCAGAGGTCCCGGGACAGGGCCGGAGCTATGGCTACACCTTC,CAWSPEVPGQGRSYGYTF
15,TRBJ2-3,-,-,TRBV6-5,TGTGCCAGCAGTTACTCGCTAACGTCCACAGATACGCAGTATTTT,CASSYSLTSTDTQYF
13,TRBJ2-7,-,-,TRBV18,TGTGCCAGCTCAACGGCCCCGACCGGGGAGCAGTACTTC,CASSTAPTGEQYF
12,TRBJ1-1,TRBD1,-,TRBV29-1,TGCAGCGTTGAGAACAGGGGAATTGAAGCTTTCTTT,CSVENRGIEAFF
14,TRBJ2-3,-,-,TRBV7-8,TGTGCCAGCAGCTTTGGCGGCTATTCGGATACGCAGTATTTT,CASSFGGYSDTQYF
13,TRBJ2-7,-,-,TRBV7-9,TGTGCCAGCAGCCCACGGGACAACTACGAGCAGTACTTC,CASSPRDNYEQYF
11,TRBJ2-5,-,few,TRBV7-9,TGTGCCAGCAGCCTCCTGGAGACCCAGTACTTC,CASSLLETQYF
16,TRBJ2-2,TRBD2,-,TRBV19,TGTGCCAGTAACGATATGGGGAAGCGGGGGGCCGGGGAGCTGTTTTTT,CASNDMGKRGAGELFF
13,TRBJ1-2,TRBD1,-,TRBV28,TGTGCCAGCAGTTCGGGACAGAACTATGGCTACACCTTC,CASSSGQNYGYTF